These T cell receptor beta chains were read from a single sample in a study of blood T cell repertoires in COVID-19. Sequencing was performed with immunoSEQ multiplex PCR; in TCRdb, only in-frame clones are kept and a portion is missing. This table holds about 200,000 clones, approximately 84% found once. The source material was peripheral blood. Source of these receptors: a man aged 40-49 years with active or convalescent COVID-19. CDR3s include the opening cysteine and the closing phenylalanine or tryptophan. A D gene is named only where the DNA matches it firmly. Only some rows state a clone size, as once, few, many or a class for expanded clones.

V	D	size	J	DNA	CDR3
TRBV6-4	TRBD1	few	TRBJ1-2	TGTGCCAGCAGGCGGGACAGTCTGAACTATGGCTACACCTTC	CASRRDSLNYGYTF
TRBV28	TRBD1	.	TRBJ1-1	TGTGCCAGCAGTCAACAGGGGACGGAAGCTTTCTTT	CASSQQGTEAFF
TRBV4-1	TRBD2	.	TRBJ2-3	TGCGCCAGCAGCCAAGTTGCGGGAGTGACAGATACGCAGTATTTT	CASSQVAGVTDTQYF
TRBV30	.	.	TRBJ2-5	TGTGCCTGGAGTACTGGTGGGCAGAAAGAGACCCAGTACTTC	CAWSTGGQKETQYF
TRBV27	.	.	TRBJ1-4	TGTGCCAGCAGTTTACAAGGGGCCATCTCTGAAAAACTGTTTTTT	CASSLQGAISEKLFF
TRBV27	.	.	TRBJ2-7	TGTGCCAGCAGTTTTGGTGGGCCGTCCTACGAGCAGTACTTC	CASSFGGPSYEQYF
TRBV5-1	.	.	TRBJ1-1	TGCGCCAGCAGCGAGGGTGGGGGGAGGATGAACACTGAAGCTTTCTTT	CASSEGGGRMNTEAFF
TRBV12-3/TRBV12-4	.	.	TRBJ1-5	TGTGCCAGCAGTTACGGGGATAATCAGCCCCAGCATTTT	CASSYGDNQPQHF
TRBV10-1	TRBD1	many	TRBJ2-7	TGCGCCAGCAGTGAAGGACAGGCCGCCTACGAGCAGTACTTC	CASSEGQAAYEQYF
TRBV5-4	TRBD2	.	TRBJ2-1	TGTGCCAGCAGCTATTCCTTAGCGGGGCCCACCAATGAGCAGTTCTTC	CASSYSLAGPTNEQFF
TRBV2	.	.	TRBJ2-1	TGTGCCAGCAGTGATCCGAGCTCCTACAATGAGCAGTTCTTC	CASSDPSSYNEQFF
TRBV6-6	TRBD1	few	TRBJ1-6	TGTGCCAGCAATGGACAGGGGGCCACTTCACCCCTCCACTTT	CASNGQGATSPLHF
TRBV27	.	once	TRBJ1-1	TGTGCCAGCAGTTTTCGGTACGGAGGGGCCGTGAATGAAGCTTTCTTT	CASSFRYGGAVNEAFF
TRBV30	.	.	TRBJ2-3	TGTGCCTGGAGTTTTAGGGGAACAGATACGCAGTATTTT	CAWSFRGTDTQYF
TRBV30	TRBD1	once	TRBJ1-5	TGTGCCTGGAGCGCGAGTGTTGTAGGACAGGGGTACCAGCCCCAGCATTTT	CAWSASVVGQGYQPQHF
TRBV5-1	TRBD1	once	TRBJ2-7	TGCGCCAGCAGCCCGAACTCGCCCGGACAGGGCTACGAGCAGTACTTC	CASSPNSPGQGYEQYF